This is a list of T cell receptor beta chains from one sample in a study of blood T cell repertoires in COVID-19. Here immunoSEQ multiplex PCR was the method, and the copy in TCRdb shows in-frame clones only, minus some. This sample yields approximately 300,000 clones, of which over 75% are seen a single time; about 6.8% belongs to the top ten. Source material: peripheral blood. These TCRs come from a woman aged 30 to 39 with COVID-19, enrolled during active disease. The CDR3 runs from the conserved cysteine through the conserved F or W. Each record gives: CDR3 protein, CDR3 DNA, V gene, clone size, J gene, D gene. D genes are given only for firm matches. A clone size is listed for some rows: how often the clone was seen (once, few, many), or a class if it is expanded.

CASSPTGTGGLQPQHF	TGTGCCAGCAGCCCTACCGGGACAGGGGGACTGCAGCCCCAGCATTTT	TRBV7-9	.	TRBJ1-5	TRBD1
CALGERTDTQYF	TGTGCCCTAGGCGAACGCACAGATACGCAGTATTTT	TRBV30	.	TRBJ2-3	.
CASSPHRVQGYTF	TGTGCCAGTAGTCCTCACAGGGTTCAGGGCTACACCTTC	TRBV19	.	TRBJ1-2	.
CASSTGNRDTQYF	TGTGCCAGCAGTACAGGGAATCGAGATACGCAGTATTTT	TRBV28	.	TRBJ2-3	.
CAISEPGRGQGETQYF	TGTGCCATCAGTGAGCCGGGCCGGGGACAGGGGGAGACCCAGTACTTC	TRBV10-3	.	TRBJ2-5	TRBD1
CASSPPGRASSYEQYF	TGTGCCAGCTCACCACCGGGCAGGGCGAGCTCCTACGAGCAGTACTTC	TRBV18	.	TRBJ2-7	.
CASSLTGGNTEAFF	TGTGCCAGCAGCTTGACAGGGGGGAACACTGAAGCTTTCTTT	TRBV5-4	.	TRBJ1-1	TRBD1
CASSSRGTYGYTF	TGTGCCAGCAGTTCAAGGGGGACCTATGGCTACACCTTC	TRBV6-2/TRBV6-3	.	TRBJ1-2	.
CASSGPNIEDEKLFF	TGCGCCAGCAGCGGCCCGAATATCGAGGATGAAAAACTGTTTTTT	TRBV5-1	.	TRBJ1-4	.
CASSAETGGSGANVLTF	TGTGCCAGTAGTGCCGAAACAGGGGGGTCTGGGGCCAACGTCCTGACTTTC	TRBV19	.	TRBJ2-6	TRBD1
CASSKDRSTDTQYF	TGTGCCAGCAGCAAGGACAGATCCACAGATACGCAGTATTTT	TRBV2	.	TRBJ2-3	.
CAWSVSAALVPRSPNTEAFF	TGTGCCTGGAGTGTATCGGCGGCCCTCGTCCCTCGTTCCCCGAACACTGAAGCTTTCTTT	TRBV30	once	TRBJ1-1	.
CASSQIGTAEKLFF	TGCGCCAGCAGCCAAATAGGGACAGCTGAAAAACTGTTTTTT	TRBV4-1	.	TRBJ1-4	TRBD1
CARSGVKDEAFF	TGTGCCCGGTCAGGGGTAAAGGATGAAGCTTTCTTT	TRBV30	.	TRBJ1-1	.
CASSHLQARLAGVATQYF	TGTGCCAGCAGCCACCTTCAGGCGAGACTAGCGGGAGTGGCGACCCAGTACTTC	TRBV4-2	few	TRBJ2-5	TRBD2
CASRRVPSGTETQYF	TGTGCCAGCAGGAGGGTGCCTAGCGGGACGGAGACCCAGTACTTC	TRBV6-5	.	TRBJ2-5	TRBD2
CATSSGQTGSSYEQYF	TGTGCCACCAGCAGTGGTCAGACAGGGAGCTCCTACGAGCAGTACTTC	TRBV15	.	TRBJ2-7	TRBD1
CAWSGTGLPYGYTF	TGTGCCTGGAGTGGAACAGGATTACCTTATGGCTACACCTTC	TRBV30	.	TRBJ1-2	.
CAWSMSSETQYF	TGTGCCTGGAGTATGAGTTCAGAGACCCAGTACTTC	TRBV30	.	TRBJ2-5	.
CASSNRTGYNYGYTF	TGCGCCAGCAGCAATAGGACAGGCTATAACTATGGCTACACCTTC	TRBV5-1	once	TRBJ1-2	TRBD1
CASTLARQETQYF	TGTGCCAGCACCTTAGCGCGCCAAGAGACCCAGTACTTC	TRBV6-5	once	TRBJ2-5	.
CASSSGTSGRDTQYF	TGCGCCAGCAGCTCAGGGACTAGCGGGAGGGATACGCAGTATTTT	TRBV5-1	.	TRBJ2-3	TRBD2
CASTATGYNSPLHF	TGTGCCAGCACCGCGACAGGATATAATTCACCCCTCCACTTT	TRBV5-5	.	TRBJ1-6	.
CASSQVGGGWSHYGYTF	TGCGCCAGCAGCCAAGTGGGGGGGGGTTGGTCGCACTATGGCTACACCTTC	TRBV4-3	.	TRBJ1-2	.
CASRRGTGANIQYF	TGTGCCAGCCGCCGCGGGACAGGGGCCAACATTCAGTACTTC	TRBV6-2/TRBV6-3	.	TRBJ2-4	TRBD1
CASSEGVRYEQYF	TGTGCCAGCAGTGAGGGGGTACGCTACGAGCAGTACTTC	TRBV27	.	TRBJ2-7	.
CASSDRGGSGNTGELFF	TGTGCCAGCAGCGACCGGGGGGGCAGCGGGAACACCGGGGAGCTGTTTTTT	TRBV9	.	TRBJ2-2	TRBD2
CASSEPGTPYEQYF	TGTGCCAGCAGCGAACCCGGGACACCCTACGAGCAGTACTTC	TRBV7-9	.	TRBJ2-7	.